The T cell receptor beta chain under discussion was sequenced for a study of control samples from healthy donors and cancer patients. The table came from immunoSEQ multiplex PCR; TCRdb's copy has only in-frame clones and leaves some out. The profile covers about 39,000 clones, with more than 70% appearing a single time and roughly 21% taken by the ten largest. This TCR derives from a woman aged 55-70 years with lung cancer. The source material was PBMCs.

CDR3 sequence (DNA): TGTGCCAGCAGACTTTCGGACAGTAGCCTGTTTTTT. Its protein is CASRLSDSSLFF. The rearrangement joins TRBV12-3 or TRBV12-4 to TRBJ1-4; D perhaps matches TRBD1 (6 bases). V dropped 6 bases and J dropped 14 bases, with 16 bases sitting between them. CDR3 size: 12 residues.